This T cell receptor (beta chain) was identified in a study of cytomegalovirus exposure and HLA in healthy donors (dated by TCRdb to 2016 to 2017). Looking at the study overall: According to an earlier analysis of 587 of the donors, some 170 million T cells yielded over 90 million unique TCR beta sequences and less than 300 Gb of sequence data. The genetic ancestry cluster associated with self-reported Caucasian donors included about 81% of the 300 to 450 genotyped donors. An earlier analysis of 450 to 750 of the donors used high-throughput TCR beta sequencing to judge whether each TCR beta V gene segment behaved as functional or pseudogenic. Roughly 300 gigabases of sequencing data and 70 million to 100 million unique TCR sequences were included in an early release covering 550 to 800 HLA-typed donors. The study combined high-throughput TCR immunosequencing, statistical association of individual TCRs with disease status, and machine learning to predict cytomegalovirus infection status. Class I and class II HLA loci were covered by the typing at four-digit resolution. The later analysis used no new phenotypic data to find candidate immune exposures, relying instead on TCR beta sequences and their occurrence across donors. Alongside the repertoire data, information on donor age, sex, ethnicity and CMV serostatus was compiled. All discovery cohort repertoires had been generated using a single sequencing platform. The T cell repertoires of about 700 subjects were profiled by immunosequencing and related to cytomegalovirus serostatus. On average, about 200,000 unique TCR beta nucleotide sequences were sequenced per donor among more than 350 genotyped donors of the cohort, with roughly 18% of those sequences being non-productive. In a later genetic analysis, genome-wide SNP genotypes for about 65% of the roughly 700 donors were used, and that subset was treated as a discovery cohort. Four to six DR-DQ haplotypes were handled as single units for association and clustering, since linkage in the cohort was strong. The number of donors typed differed by locus, with about 629-640 for A, B, C, DRB1 and DQB1, around 500 for DQA1, 600 to 610 for DPA1, and under 490 for DPB1. The aim of the study was to test whether cataloging public T cell receptors could identify signatures of past pathogen exposure. In a later analysis, previously published TCR beta repertoires from hundreds of donors were re-analyzed and high-resolution HLA genotyping was added so that TCR occurrence patterns could be studied. Besides the first cohort of more than 650 subjects, a separate validation cohort made up of over a hundred different subjects was used.

Library creation used the immunoSEQ multiplex PCR assay. For the multiplex PCR, a mixture combining 60 forward primers for TCR Vbeta segments and 13 reverse primers for TCR Jbeta segments was used. The CDR3 region of rearranged TCR beta genes was amplified from genomic DNA by a multiplex PCR assay. Amplified TCR beta libraries were sequenced as 87-base-pair reads on the Illumina HiSeq System. Per the original workflow: Across the 640 or so repertoires, a later analysis counted roughly 77 million unique TCR beta chains, approximately 12 million of which were shared by at least two donors. Raw reads were error-corrected and collapsed into unique sequences by a nearest-neighbor algorithm in which closely related sequences were merged to remove PCR and sequencing errors. Alignment of CDR3 sequences to IMGT reference sequences was used to assign V, D and J gene segments. Each retained sequence needed at least a six-nucleotide match to both a V gene segment and a J gene segment. Rearrangements were classified as productive when the CDR3 lacked stop codons and remained in frame with V and J, and all other rearrangements were classified as non-productive. CDR3 was defined according to IMGT convention as the region running from the second conserved V-encoded cysteine to the conserved J-encoded phenylalanine. Sequences without an unambiguous match to a single V gene segment were excluded from the earlier analysis of about 630 of the donors. An earlier analysis of 550 to 650 of the donors classified V segments as functional when productive rearrangements were above 56.7% and as segregating when the standard deviation between donors was above 5%. A statistical classification framework was built to diagnose cytomegalovirus status from the catalog of TCR beta chain sequences. A later analysis assigned V and J genes by comparing TCR nucleotide sequences with IMGT/GENE-DB human TR gene sequences. In a later analysis, CDR3 sequences and most-parsimonious VDJ recombination scenarios were assigned using the TCRdist pipeline. A later analysis defined each TCR beta chain by its CDR3 amino acid sequence plus V-gene family, and excluded reads lacking a unique V-gene family. In a later analysis, around 650 highly shared, low-generation-probability nucleotide sequences were removed to address suspected cross-contamination and a sequencing artifact. In a later analysis, a clonal expansion index was calculated for each public chain from normalized within-repertoire ranks of inferred template counts. In a later analysis, generation probabilities were computed with a VDJ recombination model fitted to out-of-frame rearrangements, and the resulting probabilities were checked against IGoR. A later analysis scored TCR-TCR, TCR-HLA and TCR-CMV co-occurrence with hypergeometric tests, applying a repertoire-size bias correction to TCR pairs. A later analysis estimated false discovery rates by permuting HLA or CMV assignments 20 times. A later analysis grouped co-occurring TCRs with DBSCAN, adding TCRdist sequence similarity when clustering within HLA-allele-positive subsets. Co-occurrence clustering excluded repertoires with fewer than 30,000 or more than 120,000 public chains, plus five with anomalous nucleotide sharing. TCRdb obtained this table from immuneACCESS and retained in-frame rearrangements with V and J assigned. These tables miss some clones; where compared with another copy, unresolved V genes account for less than half of the shortfall, and the remainder is unexplained. V, J and clone size are taken as reported in that table, and D and trimming were inferred from the DNA itself. The sample includes approximately 240,000 clones, with roughly 87% observed a single time. The ten largest clones take up around 5.7% of the sample.

As encoded in the germline V gene, CDR1 is MNHEY while CDR2 is SVGAGI. Germline trimming amounts to 4 bases on V and 4 bases on J, with 5 as the count of junction bases outside the gene matches. The CDR3 numbers 15 residues from cysteine through phenylalanine. Only the CDR3 portion is preserved as DNA: 45 bases, with reading frame beginning at the first base. The cohort comprised 710 or so healthy bone marrow donors. At the time of sampling, every cohort member was nominally healthy, though immune exposures that went unrecorded were likely present. The donor was CMV seropositive and belonged to the group of 270 or so seropositive cohort members. A peripheral blood sample was provided by each donor, and peripheral blood mononuclear cells were used for TCR beta sequencing. Genomic DNA extraction from the blood cell samples was performed with the Qiagen DNeasy Blood Extraction Kit. The full study reports these points: According to the authors, the approach could potentially be generalized to other disease states and immunological phenotypes. This cohort had only TCR beta chains sequenced, and the lack of alpha or paired-chain data limited which features could be detected. In a later genetic analysis, a missense DCLRE1C variant was associated with V-gene and J-gene trimming of TCR beta chains, and the association was replicated in an independent cohort. Broadly in line with IMGT annotations, most TCR beta V segments showed up in productive rearrangements about 90% or about 30% of the time in an earlier analysis of several hundred of the donors. The 87-base-pair reads could not distinguish some IMGT-functional V segments, including TRBV6-2 and TRBV6-3, so those segments were excluded. According to a later analysis, most CMV-associated TCR beta chains appeared to be HLA-restricted, and the HLA associations seemed to be driven largely by CMV exposure. The classifier was reported to diagnose cytomegalovirus status with high specificity and sensitivity in both the original cohort and the validation cohort. A few of the identified cytomegalovirus-associated TCR beta chains were confirmed in vitro to be specific for cytomegalovirus antigens. Some 16 rarely observed V segments, including chromosome 9 orphons, were excluded from the earlier analysis of some 590 of the donors because counts were too low. For the cohort, immune exposure information was limited to CMV serostatus. When HLA alleles, especially DR and DQ, strongly co-occurred, TCR associations were difficult to assign to individual alleles. HLA typing was unavailable for some donors at each locus, so association tests used only the typed subset. A later analysis associated 16,951 TCR beta sequences with specific HLA alleles at a false discovery rate of 0.05. The sequencing pipeline was judged likely to have produced a cluster of highly shared sequence variants as a technical artifact. Presence/absence analyses assumed roughly uniform sequencing depth across donors, an assumption that may not hold. In the study, 164 TCR beta chains were listed as associated with cytomegalovirus. In a later analysis, the rate of TCR association differed among HLA loci, with DRB1 alleles having the most associated TCRs and HLA-C alleles having the fewest. Across donors, most TCR sequences were observed very rarely, whereas some public TCRs were present in many individuals. Compared with the approximately 600-donor mean, donors in an Asian-associated ancestry cluster had fewer N-insertions in productive TCRs, according to a later genetic analysis. Correlated functional status among segregating V segments might be attributable to linkage disequilibrium, but an unknown experimental factor could not be ruled out. A further reported finding was that TCR beta sequences accurately predicted the HLA-A and HLA-B alleles for most subjects in the first cohort. In a later analysis, several top co-occurrence clusters were reported to appear linked to parvovirus B19, influenza, CMV and Epstein-Barr virus. A later analysis found that HLA-associated TCR beta chains were more clonally expanded and had lower generation probabilities than equally common non-associated chains.

As to this clone: Its antigen specificity is not known. No much larger clone exists at a distance of one base, and base qualities are not known.

The rearrangement joined TRBV6-5 to TRBJ1-3, with 9 middle bases fitting TRBD1. The clonotype originates from a middle-aged woman in good health and CMV-seropositive. Source material: PBMCs. The CDR3 is CASSWGQGGGNTIYF. DNA sequence: TGTGCCAGCAGTTGGGGACAGGGAGGCGGAAACACCATATATTTT.